This is a list of T cell receptor beta chains from one sample in a study of blood T cell repertoires in COVID-19. Method: immunoSEQ multiplex PCR; TCRdb's copy keeps in-frame clones and lacks some. The sample lists 150,000 or so clones; around 72% were seen once. Material for sequencing was peripheral blood. The receptors were sampled from a woman older than 75 with acute or convalescent COVID-19. Each CDR3 is given with its conserved first and last residue. Each record gives: J gene, D gene, V gene, clone size, CDR3 DNA, CDR3 protein. D genes are given only for firm matches. Clone sizes are given selectively: once, few, many, or a class where the clone is expanded.

J: TRBJ2-7
D: TRBD2
V: TRBV28
size: -
DNA: TGTGCCAGCAGTCCTAGACTAGCGGGTTCCTACGAGCAGTACTTC
CDR3: CASSPRLAGSYEQYF

J: TRBJ2-2
D: TRBD1
V: TRBV27
size: few
DNA: TGTGCCAGCAGCCCGCGGACAGGGGGCACCGGGGAGCTGTTTTTT
CDR3: CASSPRTGGTGELFF

J: TRBJ2-5
D: -
V: TRBV7-3
size: -
DNA: TGTGCCAGCAGCTCTCTCGGGGAGACCCAGTACTTC
CDR3: CASSSLGETQYF

J: TRBJ2-7
D: TRBD1
V: TRBV2
size: once
DNA: TGTGCCAGCAGTCCTAGACAGGGGTACTACGAGCAGTACTTC
CDR3: CASSPRQGYYEQYF

J: TRBJ2-7
D: TRBD1
V: TRBV5-1
size: -
DNA: TGCGCCAGCAGCTTGGGGGACAGGACCTACGAGCAGTACTTC
CDR3: CASSLGDRTYEQYF

J: TRBJ1-1
D: TRBD1
V: TRBV10-3
size: -
DNA: TGTGCCATCAGAGACGACACAGGGGGCACTGAAGCTTTCTTT
CDR3: CAIRDDTGGTEAFF

J: TRBJ1-5
D: -
V: TRBV5-8
size: -
DNA: TGTGCCAGCAGCTTGATTGGAGAGTATCAGCCCCAGCATTTT
CDR3: CASSLIGEYQPQHF

J: TRBJ2-1
D: TRBD2
V: TRBV28
size: -
DNA: TGTGCCAGCAGTTTATTAGCGGGTCGCTCCTACAATGAGCAGTTCTTC
CDR3: CASSLLAGRSYNEQFF

J: TRBJ1-2
D: TRBD1
V: TRBV28
size: -
DNA: TGTGCCAGCAGTTTTCCCTCTTTTAGGGGGCCCCTATTCTATTTAACCTTC
CDR3: CASSFPSFRGPLFYLTF

J: TRBJ2-1
D: -
V: TRBV19
size: -
DNA: TGTGCCAGTAGTATATTCTATGAGCAGTTCTTC
CDR3: CASSIFYEQFF

J: TRBJ2-5
D: TRBD2
V: TRBV28
size: -
DNA: TGTGCCAGCAGTTTTCCGGGAGGTGGGCGTGAGACCCAGTACTTC
CDR3: CASSFPGGGRETQYF

J: TRBJ2-3
D: TRBD2
V: TRBV19
size: -
DNA: TGTGCCAGTAGTAATCTAGCGGGAGGGCCTGGGGATACGCAGTATTTT
CDR3: CASSNLAGGPGDTQYF

J: TRBJ2-3
D: TRBD2
V: TRBV18
size: once
DNA: TGTGCCAGCTCACCAACTGGGGGTAGCGGGAGAGATACGCAGTATTTT
CDR3: CASSPTGGSGRDTQYF

J: TRBJ2-7
D: TRBD1
V: TRBV29-1
size: once
DNA: TGCAGCGCCGAAGGTTACAGGGGGCTCACCTACGAGCAGTACTTC
CDR3: CSAEGYRGLTYEQYF

J: TRBJ1-3
D: TRBD1
V: TRBV7-9
size: -
DNA: TGTGCCAGCAGCTTAGGACAGGGACCTGGAAACACCATATATTTT
CDR3: CASSLGQGPGNTIYF

J: TRBJ1-1
D: TRBD1
V: TRBV10-3
size: -
DNA: TGTGCCATCAGATGGACAGGGGAGAACACTGAAGCTTTCTTT
CDR3: CAIRWTGENTEAFF

J: TRBJ1-1
D: TRBD1
V: TRBV28
size: many
DNA: TGTGCCAGCACCCATGGACAGGGATCGAGCACTGAAGCTTTCTTT
CDR3: CASTHGQGSSTEAFF

J: TRBJ2-1
D: -
V: TRBV4-3
size: few
DNA: TGCCCCCGCCGCCCCCGGGGTAGCGGCATTCGGGACGAGAGCTCCTACAATGAGCAGTTCTTC
CDR3: CPRRPRGSGIRDESSYNEQFF

J: TRBJ1-4
D: -
V: TRBV30
size: few
DNA: TGTGCCTGGAGTGTACAACGTAATGAAAAACTGTTTTTT
CDR3: CAWSVQRNEKLFF

J: TRBJ1-4
D: TRBD1
V: TRBV5-1
size: -
DNA: TGCGCCAGCAGCTTCTTACCATCATTCCAGGGGGAAAATGAAAAACTGTTTTTT
CDR3: CASSFLPSFQGENEKLFF

J: TRBJ2-1
D: TRBD2
V: TRBV29-1
size: -
DNA: TGCAGCGTTGAAGAACTAGCGGGAGTGGTTTCGTTCTTC
CDR3: CSVEELAGVVSFF

J: TRBJ1-1
D: -
V: TRBV10-2
size: once
DNA: TGCGCCAGCAGGGGGGCAAGCACTGAAGCTTTCTTT
CDR3: CASRGASTEAFF

J: TRBJ2-5
D: TRBD1
V: TRBV4-1
size: few
DNA: TGCGCCAGCAGAGGACAGGCGGAGACCCAGTACTTC
CDR3: CASRGQAETQYF

J: TRBJ2-3
D: -
V: TRBV19
size: -
DNA: TGTGCCAGTAGTCCGATCCGCGACACAGATACGCAGTATTTT
CDR3: CASSPIRDTDTQYF

J: TRBJ2-2
D: TRBD2
V: TRBV7-9
size: -
DNA: TGTGCCAGCAGCGGACGGGAGGGAGGGGTCATCACCGGGGAGCTGTTTTTT
CDR3: CASSGREGGVITGELFF

J: TRBJ1-1
D: TRBD1
V: TRBV9
size: -
DNA: TGTGCCAGCAGCCAAGACTACAACCTACAGGGGACTGAAGCTTTCTTT
CDR3: CASSQDYNLQGTEAFF

J: TRBJ1-5
D: TRBD1
V: TRBV19
size: -
DNA: TGTGCCACCACCGGGACAGGGGATCAGCCCCAGCATTTT
CDR3: CATTGTGDQPQHF

J: TRBJ2-7
D: TRBD1
V: TRBV6-1
size: -
DNA: TGTGCCAGCAGTGAGGGGACAGGGGGCATTTACGAGCAGTACTTC
CDR3: CASSEGTGGIYEQYF

J: TRBJ2-2
D: -
V: TRBV21-1
size: -
DNA: TGTGCCAGCAGCAAAGTCCAGACGACTCGGTGGACCGGGGAGCTGTTTTTT
CDR3: CASSKVQTTRWTGELFF

J: TRBJ2-5
D: -
V: TRBV29-1
size: -
DNA: TGCAGCGTTGAAGAACAGACGGAGACCCAGTACTTC
CDR3: CSVEEQTETQYF

J: TRBJ2-6
D: -
V: TRBV7-9
size: -
DNA: TGTGCCAGCAGCCCAACCAGTCTCCCTGGGGCCAACGTCCTGACTTTC
CDR3: CASSPTSLPGANVLTF

J: TRBJ1-6
D: -
V: TRBV28
size: -
DNA: TGTGCCAGCAGGACAGTCAATAATTCACCCCTCCACTTT
CDR3: CASRTVNNSPLHF

J: TRBJ1-5
D: TRBD1
V: TRBV6-4
size: once
DNA: TGTGCCAGCAGTGACGTCCAGGGGGGAAAAATAAACAATCAGCCCCAGCATTTT
CDR3: CASSDVQGGKINNQPQHF

J: TRBJ2-2
D: -
V: TRBV28
size: -
DNA: TGTGCCAGCAGTTTAGGGGGGGCAGGCGGGGAGCTGTTTTTT
CDR3: CASSLGGAGGELFF

J: TRBJ1-6
D: -
V: TRBV5-4
size: -
DNA: TGTGCCAGCAGCTTGTCAGGCGTGGCACCCCTCCACTTT
CDR3: CASSLSGVAPLHF

J: TRBJ1-1
D: -
V: TRBV6-5
size: -
DNA: TGTGCCAGCAGCCAAGCGGGCACTTGGAACACTGAAGCTTTCTTT
CDR3: CASSQAGTWNTEAFF

J: TRBJ1-1
D: -
V: TRBV10-3
size: -
DNA: TGTGCCATCAGAGAGGGGACACGGAACACTGAAGCTTTCTTT
CDR3: CAIREGTRNTEAFF

J: TRBJ2-1
D: TRBD1
V: TRBV7-9
size: few
DNA: TGTGCCAGCAGCCCAGGGACAGGGGGGTTCTACAATGAGCAGTTCTTC
CDR3: CASSPGTGGFYNEQFF

J: TRBJ2-1
D: TRBD2
V: TRBV9
size: -
DNA: TGTGCCAGCAGCGTAGAGGCGGGAGGGTATTTGTTTGAGCAGTTCTTC
CDR3: CASSVEAGGYLFEQFF

J: TRBJ2-7
D: TRBD2
V: TRBV4-3
size: -
DNA: TGCGCCAGCAGCCAAGATTGCCCTAGCGGGGGACCCTACGAGCAGTACTTC
CDR3: CASSQDCPSGGPYEQYF

J: TRBJ1-1
D: TRBD1
V: TRBV6-1
size: -
DNA: TGTGCCAGCAGTGGGCCGGGACAGGCGGAGAACACTGAAGCTTTCTTT
CDR3: CASSGPGQAENTEAFF

J: TRBJ1-2
D: TRBD1
V: TRBV4-2
size: -
DNA: TGTGCCAGCAGCCAAGATAATCAGGGGGCCTACTATGGCTACACCTTC
CDR3: CASSQDNQGAYYGYTF

J: TRBJ2-5
D: -
V: TRBV30
size: few
DNA: TGTGCCTGGAGTGTGCAGGGGATGGGGCGAGAGACCCAGTACTTC
CDR3: CAWSVQGMGRETQYF

J: TRBJ2-1
D: -
V: TRBV7-9
size: few
DNA: TGTGCCAGCAGCCCAGTTCCGGACATCGACAATGAGCAGTTCTTC
CDR3: CASSPVPDIDNEQFF

J: TRBJ2-1
D: TRBD2
V: TRBV5-4
size: -
DNA: TGTGCCACCACTTCCGGGACTAGCGGGAGAGAGGAGCAGTTCTTC
CDR3: CATTSGTSGREEQFF

J: TRBJ1-1
D: TRBD1
V: TRBV19
size: once
DNA: TGTGCCAGTAGTATAGTCGGGGGACAGGGGAACACTGAAGCTTTCTTT
CDR3: CASSIVGGQGNTEAFF